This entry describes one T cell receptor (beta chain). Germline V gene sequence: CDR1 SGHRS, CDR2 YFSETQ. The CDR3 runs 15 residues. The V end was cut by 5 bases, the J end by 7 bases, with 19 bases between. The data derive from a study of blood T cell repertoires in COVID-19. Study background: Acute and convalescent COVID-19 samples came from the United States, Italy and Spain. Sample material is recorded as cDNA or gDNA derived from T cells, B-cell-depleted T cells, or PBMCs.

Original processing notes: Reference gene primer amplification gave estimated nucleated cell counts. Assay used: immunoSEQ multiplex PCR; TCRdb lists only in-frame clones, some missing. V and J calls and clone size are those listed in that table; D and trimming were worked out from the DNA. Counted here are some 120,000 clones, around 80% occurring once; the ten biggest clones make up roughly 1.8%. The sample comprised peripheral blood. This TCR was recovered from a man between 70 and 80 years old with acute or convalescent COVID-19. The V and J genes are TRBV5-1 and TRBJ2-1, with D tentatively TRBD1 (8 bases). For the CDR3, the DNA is TGCGCCAGCAGTTCTCAGGGGGCCGGGGGGAATGAGCAGTTCTTC. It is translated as CASSSQGAGGNEQFF. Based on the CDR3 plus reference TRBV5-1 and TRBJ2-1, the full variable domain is KAGVTQTPRYLIKTRGQQVTLSCSPISGHRSVSWYQQTPGQGLQFLFEYFSETQRNKGNFPGRFSGRQFSNSRSEMNVSTLELGDSALYLCASSSQGAGGNEQFFGPGTRLTVL.